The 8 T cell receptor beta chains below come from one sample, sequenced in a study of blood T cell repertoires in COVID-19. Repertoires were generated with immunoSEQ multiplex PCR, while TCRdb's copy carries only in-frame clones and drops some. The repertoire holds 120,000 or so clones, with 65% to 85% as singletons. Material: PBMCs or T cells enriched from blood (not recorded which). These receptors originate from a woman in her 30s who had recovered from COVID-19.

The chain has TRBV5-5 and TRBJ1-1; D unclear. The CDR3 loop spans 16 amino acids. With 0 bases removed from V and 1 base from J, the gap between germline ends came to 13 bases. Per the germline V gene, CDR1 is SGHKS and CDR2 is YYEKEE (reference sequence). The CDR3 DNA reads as TGTGCCAGCAGCTTGGCCAAAAGGGAGGGGAACACTGAAGCTTTCTTT. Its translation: CASSLAKREGNTEAFF. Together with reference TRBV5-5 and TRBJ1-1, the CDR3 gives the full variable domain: DAGVTQSPTHLIKTRGQQVTLRCSPISGHKSVSWYQQVLGQGPQFIFQYYEKEERGRGNFPDRFSARQFPNYSSELNVNALLLGDSALYLCASSLAKREGNTEAFFGQGTRLTVV.

As DNA, the CDR3 is TGTGCCAGTAGCCAGGGGACTACGGTGGGTAGGAAGCAGTACTTC. It translates to CASSQGTTVGRKQYF. The chain combines TRBV19 with TRBJ2-7, with D perhaps matching TRBD2 (7 bases). The CDR3 runs to 15 residues. Looked up from germline, CDR1 is LNHDA and CDR2 is SQIVND (reference sequence). V dropped 6 bases and J dropped 8 bases, with 23 bases sitting between them. Looking up the rest from reference TRBV19 and TRBJ2-7 gives the full variable domain: DGGITQSPKYLFRKEGQNVTLSCEQNLNHDAMYWYRQDPGQGLRLIYYSQIVNDFQKGDIAEGYSVSREKKESFPLTVTSAQKNPTAFYLCASSQGTTVGRKQYFGPGTRLTVT.

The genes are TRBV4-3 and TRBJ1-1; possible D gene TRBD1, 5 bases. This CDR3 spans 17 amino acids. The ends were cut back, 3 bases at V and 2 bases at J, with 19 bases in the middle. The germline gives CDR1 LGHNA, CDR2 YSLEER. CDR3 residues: CASSHKWRGAGNTEAFF. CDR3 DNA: TGCGCCAGCAGCCACAAATGGAGGGGCGCGGGTAACACTGAAGCTTTCTTT.

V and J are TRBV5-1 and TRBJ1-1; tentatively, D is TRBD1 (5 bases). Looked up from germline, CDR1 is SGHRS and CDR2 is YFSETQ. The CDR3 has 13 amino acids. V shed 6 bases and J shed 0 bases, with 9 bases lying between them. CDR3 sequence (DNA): TGCGCCAGCAACCTGGGGCTGAACACTGAAGCTTTCTTT. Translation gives CASNLGLNTEAFF. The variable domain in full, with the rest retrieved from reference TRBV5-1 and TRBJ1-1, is KAGVTQTPRYLIKTRGQQVTLSCSPISGHRSVSWYQQTPGQGLQFLFEYFSETQRNKGNFPGRFSGRQFSNSRSEMNVSTLELGDSALYLCASNLGLNTEAFFGQGTRLTVV.

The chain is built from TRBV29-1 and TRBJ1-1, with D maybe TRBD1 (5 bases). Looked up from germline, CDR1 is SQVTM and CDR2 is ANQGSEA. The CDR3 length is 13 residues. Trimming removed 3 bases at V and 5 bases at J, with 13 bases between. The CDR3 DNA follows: TGCAGCGTTGAGTCTTCCGGGGGGACTGAAGCTTTCTTT. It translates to CSVESSGGTEAFF.

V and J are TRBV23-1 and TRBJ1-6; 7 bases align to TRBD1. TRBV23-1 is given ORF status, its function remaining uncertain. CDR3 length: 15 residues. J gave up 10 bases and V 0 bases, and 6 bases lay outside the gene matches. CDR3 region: CASSQSRQGDSPLHF. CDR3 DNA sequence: TGCGCCAGCAGTCAATCTCGGCAGGGGGACTCACCCCTCCACTTT.

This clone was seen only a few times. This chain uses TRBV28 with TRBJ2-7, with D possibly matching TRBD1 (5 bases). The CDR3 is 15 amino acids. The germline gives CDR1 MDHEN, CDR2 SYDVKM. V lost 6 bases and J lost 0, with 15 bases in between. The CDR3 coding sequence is TGTGCCAGCAGGGGGTGGGGCTCGACCTCCTACGAGCAGTACTTC. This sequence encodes CASRGWGSTSYEQYF.

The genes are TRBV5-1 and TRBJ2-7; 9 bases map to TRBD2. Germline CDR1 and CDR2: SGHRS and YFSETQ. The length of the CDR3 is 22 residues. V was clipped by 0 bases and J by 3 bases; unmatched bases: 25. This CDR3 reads CASSLGDESWGGRAQLNYEQYF. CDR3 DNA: TGCGCCAGCAGCTTGGGGGATGAGTCTTGGGGCGGGAGGGCCCAACTGAACTACGAGCAGTACTTC. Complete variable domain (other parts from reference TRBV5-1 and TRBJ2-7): KAGVTQTPRYLIKTRGQQVTLSCSPISGHRSVSWYQQTPGQGLQFLFEYFSETQRNKGNFPGRFSGRQFSNSRSEMNVSTLELGDSALYLCASSLGDESWGGRAQLNYEQYFGPGTRLTVT.